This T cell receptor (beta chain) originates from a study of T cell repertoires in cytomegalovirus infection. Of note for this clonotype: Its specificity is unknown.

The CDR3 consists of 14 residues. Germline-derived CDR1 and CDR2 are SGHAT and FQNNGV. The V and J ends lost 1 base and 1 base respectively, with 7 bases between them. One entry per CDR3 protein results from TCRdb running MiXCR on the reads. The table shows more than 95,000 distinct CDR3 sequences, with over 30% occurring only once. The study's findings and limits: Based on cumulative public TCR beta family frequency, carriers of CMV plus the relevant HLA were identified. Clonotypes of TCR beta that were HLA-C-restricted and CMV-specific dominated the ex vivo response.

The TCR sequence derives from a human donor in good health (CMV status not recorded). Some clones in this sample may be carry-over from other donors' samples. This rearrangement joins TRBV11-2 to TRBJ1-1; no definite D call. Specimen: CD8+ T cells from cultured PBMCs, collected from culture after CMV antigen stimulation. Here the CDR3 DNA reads TGTGCCAGCAGCTTAGTCTGGGAGAACACTGAAGCTTTCTTT. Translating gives CASSLVWENTEAFF.